The 32 T cell receptor beta chains given below trace back to one sample, sequenced in a study of liver allograft versus peripheral blood T cells. Across the study: The study compared liver allograft T cell receptor repertoires against peripheral blood repertoires of liver transplant recipients.

A single record per CDR3 protein comes from TCRdb applying MiXCR to the reads. The sample contains 9,000 or so distinct CDR3 sequences, 20% to 30% of which appear only once. The receptors derive from a human patient who had a liver transplant. The graft donor may have given rise to some T cells.

This clonotype is labeled as medium-sized. This rearrangement joins TRBV6-5 to TRBJ1-4; 7 bases match TRBD1. The CDR3 is made up of 15 amino acids. Per germline, CDR1 MNHEY and CDR2 SVGAGI. The V segment lost 2 bases and the J segment 8 bases; nucleotides outside the gene matches: 8. The CDR3 nucleotides are TGTGCCAGCAGTTACCAGCAAACAGGGGCGGAAAAACTGTTTTTT. This codes for CASSYQQTGAEKLFF.

The genes are TRBV20-1 and TRBJ1-5; D possibly corresponds to TRBD1 (5 bases). The CDR3 length is 14 residues. The germline V gene has CDR1 DFQATT and CDR2 SNEGSKA (reference sequence). The DNA of the CDR3 is TGCAGCGCCTTTGGGACCCTTGGCAATCAGCCCCAGCATTTT. Protein sequence: CSAFGTLGNQPQHF.

The genes are TRBV28 and TRBJ1-1; 9 nucleotides align to TRBD1. Trimming cost V 0 bases and J 3 bases; bases outside gene matches: 11. CDR1 is MDHEN and CDR2 is SYDVKM in the germline V gene. CDR3 length: 18 residues. DNA of the CDR3: TGTGCCAGCAGTTTATGGTCCGGGACAGGGAGGGGTGACACTGAAGCTTTCTTT. It is translated as CASSLWSGTGRGDTEAFF.

The sample holds a few counts of this clonotype. This chain links TRBV14 with TRBJ1-1, with unresolved D. The CDR3 spans 13 residues. Per germline, CDR1 SGHDN and CDR2 FVKESK. With 4 bases removed from V and 1 base from J, the gap between germline ends came to 7 bases. The CDR3 nucleotides read TGTGCCAGCAGCCGGAACCCGAACACTGAAGCTTTCTTT. Translating gives CASSRNPNTEAFF.

This clonotype is medium-sized. The chain is built from TRBV6-5 and TRBJ1-5; no definite D call. Trimming stripped 6 bases from V and 1 base from J, with 10 bases between. Germline CDR1 MNHEY, CDR2 SVGAGI. The CDR3 totals 14 residues. DNA of the CDR3: TGTGCCAGCAGAGAAAGACAAAGCAATCAGCCCCAGCATTTT. Translated: CASRERQSNQPQHF.

This chain links TRBV14 with TRBJ2-1; D possibly corresponds to TRBD2 (5 bases). This CDR3 has 16 residues. Germline CDR1 SGHDN, CDR2 FVKESK. Trimming took 4 bases from V and 5 from J, leaving 18 bases between them. The CDR3 DNA follows: TGTGCCAGCAGCCGGGCTAGCCGGACTCTGAACAATGAGCAGTTCTTC. It codes for CASSRASRTLNNEQFF.

The rearrangement joins TRBV12-3 or TRBV12-4 to TRBJ2-1, with TRBD2 as a possible D gene (5 bases). This CDR3 spans 14 amino acids. V lost 4 bases to trimming and J lost 5 bases, with 12 bases between them. CDR3 sequence: CASSSVGLHNEQFF. The CDR3 DNA reads TGTGCCAGCAGTTCCGTCGGACTTCACAATGAGCAGTTCTTC.

The V and J genes are TRBV12-3 or TRBV12-4 and TRBJ1-1, with a weak D call TRBD1 (6 bases). Trimming removed 7 bases at V and 0 bases at J, with 15 bases between. CDR3 length: 15 amino acids. CDR3: CASIPGGLMNTEAFF. The CDR3 nucleotides read TGTGCCAGCATCCCCGGGGGGCTGATGAACACTGAAGCTTTCTTT.

In regard to this clonotype: A read error may explain this, as a much larger clone is one base away. The V and J genes are TRBV19 and TRBJ1-4; D gene unclear. The V gene's germline CDR1 is LNHDA and CDR2 SQIVND (reference sequence). The CDR3 sequence is 13 residues long. The CDR3 reads CVSSTRPNEKLFF. DNA of the CDR3: TGTGTCAGTAGTACGCGACCTAATGAAAAACTGTTTTTT.

This chain joins TRBV20-1 and TRBJ1-5; D may be TRBD1 (6 bases). CDR3 size: 14 residues. The V end was cut by 7 bases, the J end by 3 bases, with 16 bases between. Germline CDR1 DFQATT, CDR2 SNEGSKA (reference sequence). The CDR3 is CSVSAGADNQPQHF. The CDR3 region has the DNA TGCAGTGTATCCGCAGGGGCGGACAATCAGCCCCAGCATTTT.

This clonotype came up a few times. The V gene is TRBV20-1, the J gene TRBJ2-7; D remains unclear. The CDR3 sequence is 12 residues long. In germline, CDR1 is DFQATT, CDR2 SNEGSKA (reference sequence). V gave up 5 bases and J gave up 6 bases, with 14 bases separating them. The CDR3 here is CSADRSATEQYF. CDR3 nucleotides: TGCAGTGCTGATCGGTCAGCTACCGAGCAGTACTTC.

The V call is TRBV20-1, the J call TRBJ2-3; TRBD2 agrees at 8 bases. Germline CDR1 and CDR2: DFQATT and SNEGSKA (reference sequence). Germline trimming cut 8 bases from V and 3 bases from J; bases unmatched to any gene: 7. The CDR3 extends over 13 amino acids. The CDR3 nucleotides read TGCAGTCCTCGGGAGGGCCTTACAGATACGCAGTATTTT. This encodes CSPREGLTDTQYF.

Turning to this clonotype: This sequence may be a read error, since a much larger clone differs from it by one base. The genes are TRBV6-1 and TRBJ2-3, with 7 bases fitting TRBD2. Germline values: CDR1 MNHNS, CDR2 SASEGT. The CDR3 is made up of 16 amino acids. CDR3 residues: CATSPPVGRDTDTQYF. The CDR3 DNA is TGTGCCACCAGTCCCCCGGTGGGGAGGGACACAGATACGCAGTATTTT.

This rearrangement joins TRBV3-1 to TRBJ2-3, with D possibly TRBD2 on 6 matching bases. This CDR3 has 17 amino acids. With 0 bases removed from V and 2 bases from J, the gap between germline ends came to 15 bases. Germline-derived CDR1 and CDR2 are LGHDT and YNNKEL (reference sequence). CDR3 coding DNA: TGTGCCAGCAGCCAAGACGACCTACGGGACTTCACAGATACGCAGTATTTT. Its protein is CASSQDDLRDFTDTQYF.

Judged by abundance, this clonotype is medium-sized. The genes are TRBV5-6 and TRBJ1-4, with D uncertain. The CDR3 consists of 15 residues. Between the trimmed V and J ends, which lost 2 bases and 6 bases, there was a span of 14 bases. Germline V CDR1 and CDR2: SGHDT, YYEEEE. DNA of the CDR3: TGTGCCAGCAGCTTTTTGGCAGGAGCTTATGAAAAACTGTTTTTT. Translation gives CASSFLAGAYEKLFF.

The V call is TRBV7-2, the J call TRBJ2-7, with TRBD1 matching over 11 bases. This CDR3 has 15 residues. Germline assignment: CDR1 SGHTA and CDR2 FQGNSA. With V trimmed by 4 bases and J by 7 bases, 9 bases remained unmatched. CDR3 sequence reads: CASSSQGTGGNEQYF. The CDR3 nucleotides are TGTGCCAGCAGCTCTCAGGGGACAGGGGGTAATGAGCAGTACTTC.

Within the sample, this clonotype is medium-sized (0.01 to 0.1%). The chain carries TRBV19 and TRBJ2-1, with 7 bases matching TRBD2. Trimming removed 3 bases from V and 10 bases from J; junction bases left unmatched: 12. CDR1 is LNHDA and CDR2 is SQIVND in the germline V gene (reference sequence). This CDR3 has 15 residues. DNA of the CDR3: TGTGCCAGTAGTATGTCGGCTAGCGGAGGGCGGGAGCAGTTCTTC. Translated: CASSMSASGGREQFF.

This clonotype was recorded a few times. The V and J genes are TRBV5-1 and TRBJ2-1; a weak D match, TRBD2 (7 bases). The CDR3 is 13 amino acids. Deletions cut 5 bases from V and 7 bases from J, with 13 bases between. Looked up from germline, CDR1 is SGHRS and CDR2 is YFSETQ. The CDR3 region has the DNA TGCGCCAGCAGAGAGGGGGGGCGTAATGAGCAGTTCTTC. Translation gives CASREGGRNEQFF.

With regard to this clonotype: A read error is possible here, since a much larger clone lies one base away. The genes are TRBV6-6 and TRBJ2-7; the match to TRBD1 covers 8 bases. Trimming cost V 1 base and J 7 bases; bases outside gene matches: 12. CDR3 size: 16 residues. The germline gives CDR1 MNHNY, CDR2 SVGAGI (reference sequence). CDR3 residues: CASSYFPGQGYNEQYF. The CDR3 DNA follows: TGTGCCAGCAGTTACTTTCCCGGACAGGGCTACAATGAGCAGTACTTC.

The chain recombines TRBV12-3 or TRBV12-4 with TRBJ2-7; tentatively, D is TRBD2 (6 bases). The V and J ends lost 4 bases and 1 base respectively, with 14 bases between them. There are 15 residues in the CDR3. This CDR3 reads CASSSLWRGSYEQYF. The CDR3 nucleotides are TGTGCCAGCAGTTCCCTGTGGAGGGGATCCTACGAGCAGTACTTC.

In this sample, this clonotype is medium-sized. The genes are TRBV6-5 and TRBJ1-5; D not resolved. The germline V and J ends were trimmed by 5 bases and 5 bases, with 13 bases remaining between them. Germline V gives CDR1 MNHEY, CDR2 SVGAGI. The CDR3 is 14 residues long. This CDR3 is CASSKDRGDQPQHF. CDR3 coding DNA: TGTGCCAGCAGTAAGGACCGGGGAGATCAGCCCCAGCATTTT.

The chain recombines TRBV6-1 with TRBJ1-2; TRBD1 is a possible D gene (6 bases). V lost 1 base and J lost 7, with 10 bases in between. This CDR3 has 13 residues. CDR1 and CDR2 (germline): MNHNS, SASEGT. The CDR3 DNA reads TGTGCCAGCAGTGAAGAGGGGGAGATTGGCTACACCTTC. It encodes CASSEEGEIGYTF.

This chain joins TRBV18 and TRBJ2-5; 7 nucleotides match TRBD1. Unmatched junction bases numbered 7, after V lost 8 bases and J lost 4 bases. This CDR3 is 13 amino acids long. The germline V gene has CDR1 KGHSH and CDR2 LQKENI. The CDR3 region is CASTTGAGETQYF. In DNA form, the CDR3 reads TGTGCCAGCACTACAGGGGCAGGAGAGACCCAGTACTTC.

This clonotype was counted a few times. The chain's CDR3 is CASSLNAGDGEQYF. Written as DNA, the CDR3 is TGTGCCAGCAGCTTAAACGCAGGGGACGGCGAGCAGTACTTC. The genes are TRBV7-3 and TRBJ2-7; D perhaps matches TRBD1 (6 bases). Germline loops: CDR1 SGHTA, CDR2 FQGTGA. The CDR3 has 14 residues. Trimming stripped 1 base from V and 6 bases from J, with 13 bases between.

As regards this clonotype: This may come from a read error, since a much larger clone is one base off. This chain connects TRBV20-1 to TRBJ1-2; TRBD1 is a possible D gene (6 bases). V was trimmed by 3 bases and J by 2 bases, leaving 16 bases between them. CDR1 and CDR2 (germline): DFQATT, SNEGSKA (reference sequence). CDR3 length: 15 residues. CDR3: CSARAFGGANYGYTF. The CDR3, as DNA: TGCAGTGCTAGGGCCTTTGGGGGCGCGAACTATGGCTACACCTTC.

This chain uses TRBV12-3 or TRBV12-4 with TRBJ2-1; D gene ambiguous. V was shortened by 5 bases and J by 6 bases, with 8 bases between the two germline ends. This CDR3 is built from 12 residues. The CDR3 coding sequence is TGTGCCAGCAGTGGTCCGAGCAATGAGCAGTTCTTC. Its protein is CASSGPSNEQFF.

This clonotype is labeled as medium-sized. This chain joins TRBV28 and TRBJ1-5, with a tentative D call TRBD1 (6 bases). The CDR3 has 15 amino acids. Trimming took 6 bases from V and 3 from J, leaving 15 bases between them. The germline CDR1 and CDR2 sequences are MDHEN and SYDVKM. The CDR3: CASSLTSGHNQPQHF. The CDR3 nucleotides are TGTGCCAGCAGCCTCACATCGGGACACAATCAGCCCCAGCATTTT.

The CDR3 region is CASIKRGGTDYGYTF. CDR3 sequence (DNA): TGTGCCAGCATCAAGCGGGGCGGAACTGACTATGGCTACACCTTC. This chain connects TRBV6-2 or TRBV6-3 to TRBJ1-2; D perhaps matches TRBD1 (5 bases). Deletions cut 7 bases from V and 3 bases from J, with 18 bases between. Germline lookup yields CDR1 MNHEY and CDR2 SVGEGT. CDR3 length equals 15 residues.

Ten or more counts support this clonotype. V usage is TRBV20-1 and J usage is TRBJ2-3; 10 bases align to TRBD2. V dropped 0 bases and J dropped 0; count of bases not matched to a gene: 3. Germline V gene data show CDR1 as DFQATT and CDR2 as SNEGSKA (reference sequence). The CDR3 runs 16 residues. This chain's CDR3 is CSARDLAGVSTDTQYF. For the CDR3, the DNA is TGCAGTGCTAGAGACCTAGCGGGGGTTAGCACAGATACGCAGTATTTT.

This clonotype is classed as medium-sized. The rearrangement joins TRBV6-6 to TRBJ2-2; D may be TRBD1 or TRBD2 (5 bases each). The V gene lost 5 bases and the J gene lost 5 bases, with 15 bases spanning the gap. Per the germline V gene, CDR1 is MNHNY and CDR2 is SVGAGI (reference sequence). The CDR3 is made up of 15 amino acids. CDR3 sequence reads: CASSPAGTKTGELFF. The DNA for the CDR3 is TGTGCCAGCAGTCCCGCCGGGACCAAAACCGGGGAGCTGTTTTTT.

The table lists this clonotype with a few counts. The rearrangement uses TRBV14 and TRBJ2-3; D uncertain. Trimming took off 0 bases at V and 2 bases at J, with 12 bases between the two ends. CDR1 and CDR2 from the germline V gene are SGHDN and FVKESK. This CDR3 is built from 16 residues. CDR3 loop: CASSQDSGTITDTQYF. The DNA for the CDR3 is TGTGCCAGCAGCCAAGATTCGGGCACTATCACAGATACGCAGTATTTT.

This clonotype is medium-sized by share. The J gene is TRBJ2-5, the V gene TRBV18, with D hard to call. Trimming removed 1 base at V and 5 bases at J, with 8 bases between. Germline loops: CDR1 KGHSH, CDR2 LQKENI. The CDR3 length is 13 residues. CDR3 nucleotides: TGTGCCAGCTCACCACGGGGTTTCGAGACCCAGTACTTC. Protein: CASSPRGFETQYF.